This TCR beta chain was observed in a study of blood T cell repertoires in COVID-19. Generated by immunoSEQ multiplex PCR, the TCRdb table keeps only in-frame clones and is missing some. The table shows 100,000 to 150,000 clones, with roughly four fifths occurring only once. V was shortened by 5 bases and J by 0 bases, with 14 bases between the two germline ends. This CDR3 spans 16 amino acids. Germline CDR1 ENHRY, CDR2 SYGVKD. Sequenced material: peripheral blood. The V gene is TRBV10-3, the J gene TRBJ2-1; possible D gene TRBD1, 6 bases. The clonotype was recovered from a woman aged 60-75 years with acute or convalescent COVID-19. For the CDR3, the DNA is TGTGCCATCAGTCCCGGGACACCAAGCTCCTACAATGAGCAGTTCTTC. Encoded protein: CAISPGTPSSYNEQFF.